The T cell receptor (beta chain) described here comes from a study of T cell repertoires in cytomegalovirus infection. For the study at large: The public TCR beta signatures pointed to both CMV infection and matching HLA type.

This clonotype was seen more than once but under ten times. TCRdb used MiXCR to reprocess the reads, holding one entry per CDR3 protein. Here the sample spans 740,000 or so distinct CDR3 sequences, less than 40% being singletons. CDR1 is LNHDA, CDR2 SQIVND, per germline (reference sequence). This CDR3 region has 16 residues. V shed 6 bases and J shed 0 bases, with 15 bases lying between them. The sequence derives from a human donor in good health (CMV status not recorded). Some clones in this sample may be carry-over from other donors' samples. The chain carries TRBV19 and TRBJ2-1; D might be TRBD2 (5 bases). The material sequenced was PBMCs. The CDR3 here is CASRFSGRSSYNEQFF. The CDR3 nucleotides read TGTGCCAGTAGGTTTTCGGGGAGAAGCTCCTACAATGAGCAGTTCTTC.